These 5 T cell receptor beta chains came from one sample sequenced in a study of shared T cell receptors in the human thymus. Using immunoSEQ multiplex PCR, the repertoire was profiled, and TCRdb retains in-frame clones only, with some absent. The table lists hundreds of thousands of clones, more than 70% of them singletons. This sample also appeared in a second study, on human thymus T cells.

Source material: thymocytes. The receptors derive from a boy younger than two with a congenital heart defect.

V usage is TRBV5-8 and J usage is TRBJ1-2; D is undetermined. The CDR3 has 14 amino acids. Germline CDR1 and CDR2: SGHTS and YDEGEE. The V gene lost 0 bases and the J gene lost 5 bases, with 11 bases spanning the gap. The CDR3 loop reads CASSLAYREYGYTF. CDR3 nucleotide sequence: TGTGCCAGCAGCTTGGCATACCGCGAGTATGGCTACACCTTC.

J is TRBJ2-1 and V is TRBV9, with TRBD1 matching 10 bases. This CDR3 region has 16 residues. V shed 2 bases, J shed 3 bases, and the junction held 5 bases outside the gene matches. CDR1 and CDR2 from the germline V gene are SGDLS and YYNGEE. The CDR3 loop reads CASSVDRGPVYNEQFF. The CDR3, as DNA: TGTGCCAGCAGCGTTGACAGGGGGCCAGTCTACAATGAGCAGTTCTTC.

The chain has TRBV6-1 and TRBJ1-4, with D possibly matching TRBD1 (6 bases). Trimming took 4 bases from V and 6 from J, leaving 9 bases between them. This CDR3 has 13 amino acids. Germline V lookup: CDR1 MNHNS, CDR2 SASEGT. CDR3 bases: TGTGCCAGCAGTGGGGGGACATATGAAAAACTGTTTTTT. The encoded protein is CASSGGTYEKLFF.

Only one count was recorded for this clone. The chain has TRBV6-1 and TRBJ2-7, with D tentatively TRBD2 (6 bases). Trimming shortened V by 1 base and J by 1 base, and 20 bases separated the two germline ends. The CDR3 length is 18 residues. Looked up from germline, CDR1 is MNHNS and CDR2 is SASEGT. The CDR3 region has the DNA TGTGCCAGCAGTGAAGTAAGTTTTTGGCGGGGAAAGTCCTACGAGCAGTACTTC. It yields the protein CASSEVSFWRGKSYEQYF.

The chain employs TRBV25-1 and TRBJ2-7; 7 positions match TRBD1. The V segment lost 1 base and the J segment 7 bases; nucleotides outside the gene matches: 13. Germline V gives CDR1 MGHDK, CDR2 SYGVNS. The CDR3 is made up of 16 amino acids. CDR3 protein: CASSEWSVDRSPEQYF. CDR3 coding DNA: TGTGCCAGCAGTGAATGGAGTGTGGACAGGTCACCAGAGCAGTACTTC.